These T cell receptor beta chains were read from a single sample in a study of tumor-infiltrating lymphocytes in localized non-small cell lung cancer. The protocol was immunoSEQ multiplex PCR, while the TCRdb copy is restricted to in-frame clones and leaves out a portion. The table includes tens of thousands of clones, less than 70% detected once. The sequencing input was lung tumor tissue. Receptors originate from a human donor with non-small cell lung cancer. Each CDR3 is given with its conserved first and last residue. A D gene is named only where the DNA matches it firmly. Clone size is given for some rows only: seen once, a few or many times, or a class if the clone is expanded.

clone_size: -
j_call: TRBJ2-7
v_call: TRBV19
d_call: -
cdr3_aa: CASRPRVGEQYF
cdr3_nt: TGTGCCAGTAGGCCCCGGGTTGGCGAGCAGTACTTC

clone_size: -
j_call: TRBJ2-1
v_call: TRBV7-8
d_call: -
cdr3_aa: CASSARSSSYNEQFF
cdr3_nt: TGTGCCAGCAGCGCGAGATCGAGCTCCTACAATGAGCAGTTCTTC

clone_size: -
j_call: TRBJ1-1
v_call: TRBV7-3
d_call: -
cdr3_aa: CASSLPGRNTEAFF
cdr3_nt: TGTGCCAGCAGCTTACCGGGACGGAACACTGAAGCTTTCTTT

clone_size: -
j_call: TRBJ1-1
v_call: TRBV5-6
d_call: TRBD1
cdr3_aa: CASSPGTASEAFF
cdr3_nt: TGTGCCAGCAGCCCGGGGACAGCCTCTGAAGCTTTCTTT

clone_size: -
j_call: TRBJ1-5
v_call: TRBV7-8
d_call: -
cdr3_aa: CASSKERGWGNQPQHF
cdr3_nt: TGTGCCAGCAGCAAAGAACGGGGGTGGGGCAATCAGCCCCAGCATTTT

clone_size: -
j_call: TRBJ2-1
v_call: TRBV28
d_call: -
cdr3_aa: CASRLATGTHEQFF
cdr3_nt: TGTGCCAGCAGATTAGCCACCGGGACGCATGAGCAGTTCTTC

clone_size: -
j_call: TRBJ2-3
v_call: TRBV7-9
d_call: TRBD2
cdr3_aa: CASRGYAAGGDTQYF
cdr3_nt: TGTGCCAGCAGGGGATACGCGGCGGGAGGGGATACGCAGTATTTT

clone_size: -
j_call: TRBJ1-1
v_call: TRBV18
d_call: -
cdr3_aa: CASSGGLNTEAFF
cdr3_nt: TGTGCCAGCTCAGGGGGGTTGAACACTGAAGCTTTCTTT

clone_size: -
j_call: TRBJ1-5
v_call: TRBV6-6
d_call: -
cdr3_aa: CASQRRGNQPQHF
cdr3_nt: TGTGCCAGCCAACGAAGGGGAAATCAGCCCCAGCATTTT

clone_size: -
j_call: TRBJ2-2
v_call: TRBV10-3
d_call: -
cdr3_aa: CAISESFTGELFF
cdr3_nt: TGTGCCATCAGTGAGTCGTTTACCGGGGAGCTGTTTTTT

clone_size: once
j_call: TRBJ2-6
v_call: TRBV6-5
d_call: TRBD1
cdr3_aa: CASSLQGFGANVLTF
cdr3_nt: TGTGCCAGCAGTTTACAGGGGTTTGGGGCCAACGTCCTGACTTTC

clone_size: -
j_call: TRBJ1-2
v_call: TRBV27
d_call: -
cdr3_aa: CASSFRGGNYGYTF
cdr3_nt: TGTGCCAGCAGTTTTAGGGGGGGGAACTATGGCTACACCTTC

clone_size: -
j_call: TRBJ2-7
v_call: TRBV20-1
d_call: -
cdr3_aa: CSAERGDEQYF
cdr3_nt: TGCAGTGCTGAAAGGGGAGATGAGCAGTACTTC

clone_size: -
j_call: TRBJ2-1
v_call: TRBV5-4
d_call: TRBD2
cdr3_aa: CASSLELAGGEQFF
cdr3_nt: TGTGCCAGCAGCTTAGAACTAGCGGGAGGTGAGCAGTTCTTC

clone_size: -
j_call: TRBJ2-1
v_call: TRBV7-9
d_call: -
cdr3_aa: CASSLQSGEGIEQFF
cdr3_nt: TGTGCCAGCAGCTTGCAGTCGGGAGAAGGCATTGAGCAGTTCTTC

clone_size: few
j_call: TRBJ2-3
v_call: TRBV5-6
d_call: TRBD2
cdr3_aa: CASTGLGLANTDTQYF
cdr3_nt: TGTGCCAGCACCGGCCTGGGACTAGCGAACACAGATACGCAGTATTTT